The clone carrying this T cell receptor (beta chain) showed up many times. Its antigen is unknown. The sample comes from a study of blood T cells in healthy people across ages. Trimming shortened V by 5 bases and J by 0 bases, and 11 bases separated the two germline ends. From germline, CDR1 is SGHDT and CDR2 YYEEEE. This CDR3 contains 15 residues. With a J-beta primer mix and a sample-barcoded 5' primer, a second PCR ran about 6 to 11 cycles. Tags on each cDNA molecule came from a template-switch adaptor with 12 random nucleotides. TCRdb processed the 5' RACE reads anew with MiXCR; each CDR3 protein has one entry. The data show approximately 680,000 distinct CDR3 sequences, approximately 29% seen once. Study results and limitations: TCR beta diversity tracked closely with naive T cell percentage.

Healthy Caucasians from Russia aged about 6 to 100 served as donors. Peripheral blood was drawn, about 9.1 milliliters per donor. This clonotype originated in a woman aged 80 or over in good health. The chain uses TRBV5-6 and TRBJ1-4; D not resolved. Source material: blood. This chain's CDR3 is CASSLGPATNEKLFF. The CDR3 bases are TGTGCCAGCAGTCTAGGGCCAGCAACTAATGAAAAACTGTTTTTT.